The clone carrying this T cell receptor (beta chain) has more than one count but fewer than ten. Germline lookup yields CDR1 LNHNV and CDR2 YYDKDF (reference sequence). The trim removed 0 bases at V and 7 bases at J, leaving 1 base unmatched. The CDR3 totals 15 residues. The source of the sample is a study of identical twins. One entry per CDR3 protein results from TCRdb running MiXCR on the 5' RACE reads. The sample comprises hundreds of thousands of distinct CDR3 sequences, roughly 6.2% of which are singletons, and 1.5% to 2% rests with the top ten. Sequenced: naive T cells sorted from blood. The J gene is TRBJ2-3, the V gene TRBV15; 13 nucleotides line up with TRBD2. The sequence derives from a man younger than 35 in good health. The CDR3 is CATSRETSGGNTQYF. CDR3 DNA sequence: TGTGCCACCAGCAGAGAGACTAGCGGGGGGAATACGCAGTATTTT.